This T cell receptor (beta chain) was found in a study of T-cell memory formation after mild COVID-19. Each CDR3 protein is one row after TCRdb ran MiXCR on the 5' RACE reads. The sample yields around 36,000 distinct CDR3 sequences, more than 9.5% seen once. In its sample, this clonotype was seen many times. Germline V lookup: CDR1 SGHNT, CDR2 YENEEA. J was trimmed by 0 bases and V by 0 bases; bases with no gene match: 7. The CDR3 runs to 18 residues. The origin of this receptor is a man younger than 30 who had mild COVID-19 (a few samples of this study predate the infection). Cell type and time point are not known. Sequencing was carried out using PBMCs or a T cell subset sorted from them (not recorded which). The chain links TRBV11-3 to TRBJ2-1, with 8 bases that match TRBD1. The CDR3, as DNA: TGTGCCAGCAGCTTAGATCAATCGGGGACAGGCTCCTACAATGAGCAGTTCTTC. It codes for CASSLDQSGTGSYNEQFF.